This TCR beta chain was documented in a study of blood T cell repertoires in COVID-19. Original processing methods: Amplification of reference gene primers provided the estimated nucleated cell counts. Sequenced by immunoSEQ multiplex PCR; TCRdb stores in-frame clones only, minus some. V, J and clone size were drawn from that table, and D and trimming were deduced from the DNA. Of under 75,000 clones in the sample, 75% to 80% are singletons; the top ten hold around half. The source of this sequence is a woman older than 75 with acute or convalescent COVID-19. The specimen was peripheral blood.

The CDR3 DNA reads as TGTGCCAGCTCACCCGGACAGGGGGCGGATCGTGAAGCTTTCTTT. This translates into CASSPGQGADREAFF. V is TRBV18 and J is TRBJ1-1; 11 bases line up with TRBD1. The CDR3 covers 15 residues. The V gene's germline CDR1 is KGHSH and CDR2 LQKENI. Germline trimming cut 3 bases from V and 7 bases from J; bases unmatched to any gene: 7.